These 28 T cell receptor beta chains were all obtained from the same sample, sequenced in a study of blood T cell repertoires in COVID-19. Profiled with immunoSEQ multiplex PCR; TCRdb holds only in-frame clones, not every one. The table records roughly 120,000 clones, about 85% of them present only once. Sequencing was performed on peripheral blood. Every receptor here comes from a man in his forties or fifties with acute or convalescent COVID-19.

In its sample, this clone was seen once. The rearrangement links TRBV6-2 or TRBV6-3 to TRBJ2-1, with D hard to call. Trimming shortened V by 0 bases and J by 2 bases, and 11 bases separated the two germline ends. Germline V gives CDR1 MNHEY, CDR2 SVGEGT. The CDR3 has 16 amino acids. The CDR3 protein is CASSYSGSSTYNEQFF. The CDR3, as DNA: TGTGCCAGCAGTTACTCGGGCAGTTCTACCTACAATGAGCAGTTCTTC.

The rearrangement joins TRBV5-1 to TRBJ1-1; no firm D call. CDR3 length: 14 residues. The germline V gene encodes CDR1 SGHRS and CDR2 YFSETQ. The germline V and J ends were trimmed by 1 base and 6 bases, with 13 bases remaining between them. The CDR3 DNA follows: TGCGCCAGCAGCTTGATCGGGAGTGGGGCTGAAGCTTTCTTT. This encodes CASSLIGSGAEAFF.

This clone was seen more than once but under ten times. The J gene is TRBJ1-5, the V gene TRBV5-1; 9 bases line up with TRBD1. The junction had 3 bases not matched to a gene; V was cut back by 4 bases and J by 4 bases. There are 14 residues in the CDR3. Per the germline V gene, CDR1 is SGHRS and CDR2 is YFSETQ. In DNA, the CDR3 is TGCGCCAGCAGCCCTGGGACAGGGAATCAGCCCCAGCATTTT. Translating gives CASSPGTGNQPQHF.

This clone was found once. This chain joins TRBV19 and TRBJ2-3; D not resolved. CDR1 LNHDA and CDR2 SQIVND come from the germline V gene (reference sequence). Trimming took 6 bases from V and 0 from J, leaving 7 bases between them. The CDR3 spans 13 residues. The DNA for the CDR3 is TGTGCCAGTAGCGAGGTTAGCACAGATACGCAGTATTTT. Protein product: CASSEVSTDTQYF.

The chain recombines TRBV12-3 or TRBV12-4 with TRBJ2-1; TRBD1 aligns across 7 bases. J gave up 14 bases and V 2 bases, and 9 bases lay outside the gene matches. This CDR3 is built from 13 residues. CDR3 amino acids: CASSLKVETGKFF. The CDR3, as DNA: TGTGCCAGCAGTTTAAAGGTTGAGACAGGGAAGTTCTTC.

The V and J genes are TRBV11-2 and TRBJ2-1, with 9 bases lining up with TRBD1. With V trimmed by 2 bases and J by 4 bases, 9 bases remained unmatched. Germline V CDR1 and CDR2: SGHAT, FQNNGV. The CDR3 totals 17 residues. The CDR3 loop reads CASSLQAKQGAYNEQFF. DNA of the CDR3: TGTGCCAGCAGCTTACAGGCCAAACAGGGGGCATACAATGAGCAGTTCTTC.

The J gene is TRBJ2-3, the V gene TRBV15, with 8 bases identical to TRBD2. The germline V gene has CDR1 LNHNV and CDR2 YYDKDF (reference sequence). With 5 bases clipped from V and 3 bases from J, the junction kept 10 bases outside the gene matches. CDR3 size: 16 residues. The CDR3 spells CATSLLMRGVTDTQYF. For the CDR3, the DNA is TGTGCCACCAGCCTCCTGATGCGGGGGGTAACAGATACGCAGTATTTT.

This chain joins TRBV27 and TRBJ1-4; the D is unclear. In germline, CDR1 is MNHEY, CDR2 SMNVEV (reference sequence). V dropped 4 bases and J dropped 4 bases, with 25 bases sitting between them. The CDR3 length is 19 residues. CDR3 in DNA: TGTGCCAGCAGTTCCAATACCAACCTTATCGGACTCAATAATGAAAAACTGTTTTTT. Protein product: CASSSNTNLIGLNNEKLFF.

The CDR3 here is CASSRDTTLATNEKLFF. The CDR3 nucleotides are TGTGCCAGCAGTAGGGACACCACCCTGGCAACTAATGAAAAACTGTTTTTT. The V and J genes are TRBV2 and TRBJ1-4; a possible D gene is TRBD1 (6 bases). The CDR3 consists of 17 residues. Germline V CDR1 and CDR2: SNHLY, FYNNEI. V shed 5 bases and J shed 0 bases, with 16 bases lying between them.

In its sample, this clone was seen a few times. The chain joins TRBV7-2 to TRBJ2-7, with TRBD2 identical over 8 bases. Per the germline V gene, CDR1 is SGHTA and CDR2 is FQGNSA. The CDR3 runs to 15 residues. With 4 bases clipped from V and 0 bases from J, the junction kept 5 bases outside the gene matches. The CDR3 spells CASSYTAGGSYEQYF. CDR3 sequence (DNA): TGTGCCAGCAGCTACACCGCGGGGGGCTCCTACGAGCAGTACTTC.

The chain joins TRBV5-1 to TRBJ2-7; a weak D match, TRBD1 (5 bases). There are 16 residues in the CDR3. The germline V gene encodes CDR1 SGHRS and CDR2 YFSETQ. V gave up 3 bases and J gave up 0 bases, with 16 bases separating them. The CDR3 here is CASSSGPRDSSYEQYF. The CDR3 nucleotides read TGCGCCAGCAGCTCGGGTCCCCGAGACAGCTCCTACGAGCAGTACTTC.

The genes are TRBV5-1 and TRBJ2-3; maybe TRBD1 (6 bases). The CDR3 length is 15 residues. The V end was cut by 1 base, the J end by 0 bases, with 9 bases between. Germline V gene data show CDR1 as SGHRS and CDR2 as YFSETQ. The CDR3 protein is CASSLTGQSTDTQYF. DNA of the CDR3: TGCGCCAGCAGCTTGACCGGACAGAGCACAGATACGCAGTATTTT.

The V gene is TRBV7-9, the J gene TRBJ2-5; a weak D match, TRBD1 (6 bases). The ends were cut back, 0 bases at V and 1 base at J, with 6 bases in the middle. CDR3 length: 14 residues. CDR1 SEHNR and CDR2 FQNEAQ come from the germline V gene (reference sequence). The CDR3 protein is CASSLADSQETQYF. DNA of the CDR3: TGTGCCAGCAGCTTAGCGGACAGCCAAGAGACCCAGTACTTC.

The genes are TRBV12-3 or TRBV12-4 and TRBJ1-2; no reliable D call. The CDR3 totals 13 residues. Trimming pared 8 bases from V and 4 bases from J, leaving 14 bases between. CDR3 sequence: CASSPGNLYGYTF. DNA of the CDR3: TGTGCCAGCTCCCCGGGAAACCTCTATGGCTACACCTTC.

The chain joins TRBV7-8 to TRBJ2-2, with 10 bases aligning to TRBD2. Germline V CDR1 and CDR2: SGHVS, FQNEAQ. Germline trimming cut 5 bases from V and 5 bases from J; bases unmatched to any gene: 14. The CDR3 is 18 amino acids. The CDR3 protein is CASSGKKRGGPRTGELFF. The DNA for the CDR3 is TGTGCCAGCAGCGGTAAAAAGCGGGGGGGCCCCAGAACCGGGGAGCTGTTTTTT.

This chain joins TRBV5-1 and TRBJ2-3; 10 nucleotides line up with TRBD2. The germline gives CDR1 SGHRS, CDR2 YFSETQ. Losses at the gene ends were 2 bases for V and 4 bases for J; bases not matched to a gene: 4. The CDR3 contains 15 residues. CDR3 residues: CASSFSGGASDTQYF. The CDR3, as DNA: TGCGCCAGCAGCTTCAGCGGGGGGGCTTCAGATACGCAGTATTTT.

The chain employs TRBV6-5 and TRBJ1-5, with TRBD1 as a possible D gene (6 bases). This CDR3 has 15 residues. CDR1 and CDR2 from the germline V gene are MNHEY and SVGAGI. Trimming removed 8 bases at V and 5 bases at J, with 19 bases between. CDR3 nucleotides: TGTGCCAGCGAGGGCAAACAGGGAACGGATCAGCCCCAGCATTTT. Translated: CASEGKQGTDQPQHF.

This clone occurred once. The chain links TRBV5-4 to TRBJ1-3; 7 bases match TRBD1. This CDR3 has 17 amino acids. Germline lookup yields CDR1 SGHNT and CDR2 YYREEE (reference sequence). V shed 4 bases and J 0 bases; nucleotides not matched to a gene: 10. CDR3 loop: CASSGTTGTDSGNTIYF. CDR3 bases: TGTGCCAGCAGCGGAACCACCGGGACAGACTCTGGAAACACCATATATTTT.

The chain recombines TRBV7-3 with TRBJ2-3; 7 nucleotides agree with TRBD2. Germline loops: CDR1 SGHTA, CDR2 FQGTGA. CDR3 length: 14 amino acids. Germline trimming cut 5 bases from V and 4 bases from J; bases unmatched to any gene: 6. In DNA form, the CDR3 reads TGTGCCAGCAGCCCCGGACTAGGGGCAGATACGCAGTATTTT. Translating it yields CASSPGLGADTQYF.

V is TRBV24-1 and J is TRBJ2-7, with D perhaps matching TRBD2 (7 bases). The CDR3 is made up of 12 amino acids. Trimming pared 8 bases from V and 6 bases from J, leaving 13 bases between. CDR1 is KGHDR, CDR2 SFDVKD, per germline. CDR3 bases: TGTGCCACCATGGCGGGGGCTGGCGAGCAGTACTTC. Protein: CATMAGAGEQYF.

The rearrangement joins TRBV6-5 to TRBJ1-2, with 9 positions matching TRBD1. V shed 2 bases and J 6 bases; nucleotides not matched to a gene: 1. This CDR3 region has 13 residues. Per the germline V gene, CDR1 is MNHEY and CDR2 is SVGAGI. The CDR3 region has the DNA TGTGCCAGCAGTTACCACAGGGGGCATGGCTACACCTTC. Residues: CASSYHRGHGYTF.

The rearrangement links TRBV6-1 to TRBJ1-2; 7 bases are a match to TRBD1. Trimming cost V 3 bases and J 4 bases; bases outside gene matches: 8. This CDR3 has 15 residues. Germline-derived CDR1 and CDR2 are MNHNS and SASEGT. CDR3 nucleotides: TGTGCCAGCAGTGACGAGGTTCAGGGGGGCTATGGCTACACCTTC. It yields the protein CASSDEVQGGYGYTF.

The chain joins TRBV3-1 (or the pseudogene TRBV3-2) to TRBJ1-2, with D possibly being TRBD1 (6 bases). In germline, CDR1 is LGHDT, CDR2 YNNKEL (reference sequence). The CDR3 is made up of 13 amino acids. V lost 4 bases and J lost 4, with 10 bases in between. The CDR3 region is CASSPTGVYGYTF. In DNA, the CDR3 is TGTGCCAGCAGCCCGACAGGAGTCTATGGCTACACCTTC.

The CDR3 here is CASSYTSDQETQYF. The CDR3 DNA reads TGTGCCAGCAGTTATACTAGTGACCAAGAGACCCAGTACTTC. The V gene is TRBV6-2 or TRBV6-3, the J gene TRBJ2-5; perhaps TRBD2 as D (5 bases). Germline V gene lookup returns CDR1 MNHEY and CDR2 SVGEGT. The CDR3 spans 14 residues. Trimming left V 3 bases short and J 0 bases short, with 8 bases between.

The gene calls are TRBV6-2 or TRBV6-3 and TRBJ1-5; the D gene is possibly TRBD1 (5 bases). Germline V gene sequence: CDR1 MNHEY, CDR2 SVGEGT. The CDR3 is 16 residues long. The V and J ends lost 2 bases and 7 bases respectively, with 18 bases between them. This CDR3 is CASSYRAAQGNQPQHF. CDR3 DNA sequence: TGTGCCAGCAGTTACCGTGCTGCCCAGGGAAACCAGCCCCAGCATTTT.

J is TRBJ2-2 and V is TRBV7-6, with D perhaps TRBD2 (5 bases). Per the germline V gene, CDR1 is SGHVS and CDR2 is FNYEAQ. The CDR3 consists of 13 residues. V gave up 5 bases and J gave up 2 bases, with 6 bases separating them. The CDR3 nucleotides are TGTGCCAGCAGCCCGGGAAACACCGGGGAGCTGTTTTTT. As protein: CASSPGNTGELFF.

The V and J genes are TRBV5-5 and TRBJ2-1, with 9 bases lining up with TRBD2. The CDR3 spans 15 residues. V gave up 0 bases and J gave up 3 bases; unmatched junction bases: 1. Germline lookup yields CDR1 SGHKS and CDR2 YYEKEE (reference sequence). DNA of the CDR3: TGTGCCAGCAGCTTGGTAGCGGGGGACTACAATGAGCAGTTCTTC. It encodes CASSLVAGDYNEQFF.

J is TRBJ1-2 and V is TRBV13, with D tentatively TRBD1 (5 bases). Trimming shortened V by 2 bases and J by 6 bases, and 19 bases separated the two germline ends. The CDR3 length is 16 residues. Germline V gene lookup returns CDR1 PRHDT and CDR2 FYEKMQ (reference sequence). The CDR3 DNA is TGTGCCAGCAGCTTATTGCGGCAGGTCGGGGGAAATGGCTACACCTTC. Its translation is CASSLLRQVGGNGYTF.